Presented here are 12 T cell receptor beta chains from one specimen sequenced in a study of shared clonotypes between healthy human individuals. The repertoire was sequenced with immunoSEQ multiplex PCR; TCRdb's copy has only in-frame clones and lacks some. The sample carries some 650,000 clones, around 97% recorded once. Sequences were obtained from naive CD4+ T cells sorted from blood. Specified subset: CD45RA+ positively selected. These TCRs come from a woman younger than 45 in good health.

The V call is TRBV5-6, the J call TRBJ2-7; maybe TRBD2 (5 bases). This CDR3 spans 14 amino acids. Between the trimmed V and J ends, which lost 5 bases and 4 bases, there was a span of 16 bases. Germline V gene lookup returns CDR1 SGHDT and CDR2 YYEEEE. Here the CDR3 DNA reads TGTGCCAGCAGACGATCGACGAGGGTTTACGAGCAGTACTTC. Translated: CASRRSTRVYEQYF.

The chain links TRBV2 to TRBJ2-2; 7 bases match TRBD2. After removal of 4 bases from V and 3 bases from J, the junction contained 14 bases not matched to a gene. CDR1 SNHLY and CDR2 FYNNEI come from the germline V gene. The CDR3 totals 18 residues. CDR3 sequence: CASSVRRAGGRDTGELFF. The DNA for the CDR3 is TGTGCCAGCAGTGTCCGCAGGGCGGGCGGGAGAGACACCGGGGAGCTGTTTTTT.

The chain employs TRBV7-9 and TRBJ2-3; unclear D gene. The CDR3 totals 18 residues. Germline V gives CDR1 SEHNR, CDR2 FQNEAQ (reference sequence). Between the trimmed V and J ends, which lost 5 bases and 0 bases, there was a span of 21 bases. For the CDR3, the DNA is TGTGCCAGCAGCGAAAGAACATTAGGATCCGCTAGCACAGATACGCAGTATTTT. It translates to CASSERTLGSASTDTQYF.

The V call is TRBV20-1, the J call TRBJ2-7; D is unclear. CDR1 and CDR2 from the germline V gene are DFQATT and SNEGSKA (reference sequence). The CDR3 sequence is 11 residues long. Trimming left V 4 bases short and J 5 bases short, with 9 bases between. The CDR3 loop reads CSATRENEQYF. The CDR3 DNA reads TGCAGTGCTACTAGGGAAAACGAGCAGTACTTC.

The chain employs TRBV7-8 and TRBJ1-5; 9 bases fit TRBD1. This CDR3 contains 14 residues. CDR1 is SGHVS and CDR2 is FQNEAQ in the germline V gene. V lost 5 bases to trimming and J lost 5 bases; unmatched junction nucleotides: 4. CDR3 in DNA: TGTGCCAGCAGCGGGCGGACAGGGGATCAGCCCCAGCATTTT. Residues: CASSGRTGDQPQHF. The full variable domain, in which reference TRBV7-8 and TRBJ1-5 provide the parts outside the CDR3, is GAGVSQSPRYKVAKRGQDVALRCDPISGHVSLFWYQQALGQGPEFLTYFQNEAQLDKSGLPSDRFFAERPEGSVSTLKIQRTQQEDSAVYLCASSGRTGDQPQHFGDGTRLSIL.

This chain uses TRBV30 with TRBJ1-1; D is ambiguous. The CDR3 length is 14 residues. V gave up 1 base and J gave up 1 base, with 10 bases separating them. CDR1 GTSNPN and CDR2 SVGIG come from the germline V gene (reference sequence). The CDR3 DNA is TGTGCCTGGAGTGCCCTTACCAAGAACACTGAAGCTTTCTTT. It yields the protein CAWSALTKNTEAFF.

This clone occurred a few times. The rearrangement joins TRBV5-1 to TRBJ1-5; D uncertain. CDR3 size: 14 residues. V was shortened by 0 bases and J by 6 bases, with 10 bases between the two germline ends. From germline, CDR1 is SGHRS and CDR2 YFSETQ. The CDR3 sequence is CASSLDGIGQPQHF. The CDR3 region has the DNA TGCGCCAGCAGCTTGGATGGTATAGGTCAGCCCCAGCATTTT.

The V gene is TRBV7-9, the J gene TRBJ1-1, with 10 bases identical to TRBD1. Germline CDR1 SEHNR, CDR2 FQNEAQ (reference sequence). The CDR3 sequence is 15 residues long. Trimming took 6 bases from V and 3 from J; bases not matched to a gene: 7. CDR3 protein: CASRSKGTGDTEAFF. The CDR3 nucleotides read TGTGCCAGCAGATCCAAGGGGACAGGGGACACTGAAGCTTTCTTT.

V and J are TRBV9 and TRBJ1-2; D is ambiguous. The CDR3 consists of 13 residues. Germline CDR1 SGDLS, CDR2 YYNGEE. Trimming left V 0 bases short and J 1 base short, with 4 bases between. CDR3 region: CASSVASNYGYTF. The CDR3 nucleotides read TGTGCCAGCAGCGTAGCCAGTAACTATGGCTACACCTTC.

This rearrangement joins TRBV28 to TRBJ2-5; D is possibly TRBD1 or TRBD2 (6 bases each). V was clipped by 4 bases and J by 2 bases, with 20 bases between them. This CDR3 comprises 17 residues. Germline assignment: CDR1 MDHEN and CDR2 SYDVKM. The CDR3 loop is CASSSPPGGEGQETQYF. CDR3 DNA sequence: TGTGCCAGCAGTTCCCCCCCCGGGGGCGAGGGGCAAGAGACCCAGTACTTC. The variable domain in full, completed from reference TRBV28 and TRBJ2-5, reads DVKVTQSSRYLVKRTGEKVFLECVQDMDHENMFWYRQDPGLGLRLIYFSYDVKMKEKGDIPEGYSVSREKKERFSLILESASTNQTSMYLCASSSPPGGEGQETQYFGPGTRLLVL.

The CDR3 loop reads CASSPGHLQETQYF. The CDR3 coding sequence is TGTGCCAGCAGTCCGGGACACCTACAAGAGACCCAGTACTTC. The chain couples TRBV11-2 to TRBJ2-5, with D maybe TRBD1 (6 bases). CDR1 is SGHAT, CDR2 FQNNGV, per germline. The length of the CDR3 is 14 residues. Trimming pared 6 bases from V and 2 bases from J, leaving 13 bases between.

The rearrangement links TRBV5-1 to TRBJ1-4, with D possibly TRBD1 on 6 matching bases. The CDR3 consists of 16 residues. The germline V gene has CDR1 SGHRS and CDR2 YFSETQ. Trimming removed 2 bases from V and 6 bases from J, with 17 bases in between. The chain's CDR3 is CASSLGSQGVDEKLFF. CDR3 bases: TGCGCCAGCAGCTTAGGGTCACAGGGAGTAGATGAAAAACTGTTTTTT.